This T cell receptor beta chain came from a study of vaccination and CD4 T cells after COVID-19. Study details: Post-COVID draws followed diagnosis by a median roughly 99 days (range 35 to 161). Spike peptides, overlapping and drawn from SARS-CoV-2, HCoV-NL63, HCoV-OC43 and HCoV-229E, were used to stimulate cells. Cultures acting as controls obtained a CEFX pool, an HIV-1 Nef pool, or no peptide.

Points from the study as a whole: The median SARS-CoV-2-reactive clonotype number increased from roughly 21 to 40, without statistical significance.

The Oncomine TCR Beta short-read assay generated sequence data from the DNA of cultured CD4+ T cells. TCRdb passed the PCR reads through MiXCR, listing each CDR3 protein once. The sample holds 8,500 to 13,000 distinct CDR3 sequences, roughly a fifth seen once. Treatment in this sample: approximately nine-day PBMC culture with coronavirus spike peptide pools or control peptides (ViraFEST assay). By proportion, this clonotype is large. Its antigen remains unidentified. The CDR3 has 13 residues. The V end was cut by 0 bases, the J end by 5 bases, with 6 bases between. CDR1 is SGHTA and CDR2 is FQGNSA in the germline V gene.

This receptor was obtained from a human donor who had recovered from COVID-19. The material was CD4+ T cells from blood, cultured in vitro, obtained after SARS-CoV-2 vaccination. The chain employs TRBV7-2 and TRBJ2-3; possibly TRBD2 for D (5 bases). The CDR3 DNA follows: TGTGCCAGCAGCTTAGCGGCGGGAGATACGCAGTATTTT. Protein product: CASSLAAGDTQYF.